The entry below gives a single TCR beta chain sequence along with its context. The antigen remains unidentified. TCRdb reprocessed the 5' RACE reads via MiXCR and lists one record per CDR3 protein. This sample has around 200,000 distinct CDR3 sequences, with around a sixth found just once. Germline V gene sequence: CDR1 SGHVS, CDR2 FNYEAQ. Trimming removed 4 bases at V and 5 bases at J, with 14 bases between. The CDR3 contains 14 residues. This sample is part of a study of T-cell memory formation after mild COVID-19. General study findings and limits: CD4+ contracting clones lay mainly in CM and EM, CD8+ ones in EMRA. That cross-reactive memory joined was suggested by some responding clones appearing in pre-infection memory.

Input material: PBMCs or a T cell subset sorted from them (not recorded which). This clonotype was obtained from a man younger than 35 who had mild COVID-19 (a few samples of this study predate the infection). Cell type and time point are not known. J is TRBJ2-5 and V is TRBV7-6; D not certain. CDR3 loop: CASSSGALRETQYF. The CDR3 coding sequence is TGTGCCAGCAGCTCCGGAGCCCTTAGGGAGACCCAGTACTTC. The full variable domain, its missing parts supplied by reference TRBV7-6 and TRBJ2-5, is GAGVSQSPRYKVTKRGQDVALRCDPISGHVSLYWYRQALGQGPEFLTYFNYEAQQDKSGLPNDRFSAERPEGSISTLTIQRTEQRDSAMYRCASSSGALRETQYFGPGTRLLVL.